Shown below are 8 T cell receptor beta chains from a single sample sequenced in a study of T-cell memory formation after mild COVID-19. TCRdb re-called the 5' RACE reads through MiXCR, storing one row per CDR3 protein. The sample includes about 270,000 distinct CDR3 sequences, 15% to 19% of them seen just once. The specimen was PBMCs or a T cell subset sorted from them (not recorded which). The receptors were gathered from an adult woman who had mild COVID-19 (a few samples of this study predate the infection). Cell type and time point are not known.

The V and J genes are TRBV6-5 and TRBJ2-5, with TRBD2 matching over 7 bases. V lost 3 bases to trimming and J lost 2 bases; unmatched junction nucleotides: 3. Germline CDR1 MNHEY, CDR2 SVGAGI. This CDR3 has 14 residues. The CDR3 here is CASSYGGGQETQYF. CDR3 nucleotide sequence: TGTGCCAGCAGTTATGGCGGGGGACAAGAGACCCAGTACTTC.

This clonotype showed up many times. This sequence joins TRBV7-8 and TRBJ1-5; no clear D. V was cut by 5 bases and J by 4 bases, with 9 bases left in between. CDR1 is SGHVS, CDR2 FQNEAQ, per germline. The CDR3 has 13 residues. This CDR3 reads CASSPRPNQPQHF. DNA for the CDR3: TGTGCCAGCAGCCCCCGCCCAAATCAGCCCCAGCATTTT.

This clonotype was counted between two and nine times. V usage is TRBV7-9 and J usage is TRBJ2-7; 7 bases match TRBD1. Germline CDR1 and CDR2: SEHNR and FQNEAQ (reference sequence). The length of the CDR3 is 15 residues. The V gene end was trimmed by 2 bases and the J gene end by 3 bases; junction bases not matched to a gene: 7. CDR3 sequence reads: CASSLPRDSLYEQYF. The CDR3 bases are TGTGCCAGCAGCTTACCCCGGGACAGCCTCTACGAGCAGTACTTC. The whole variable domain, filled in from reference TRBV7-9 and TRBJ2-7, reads DTGVSQNPRHKITKRGQNVTFRCDPISEHNRLYWYRQTLGQGPEFLTYFQNEAQLEKSRLLSDRFSAERPKGSFSTLEIQRTEQGDSAMYLCASSLPRDSLYEQYFGPGTRLTVT.

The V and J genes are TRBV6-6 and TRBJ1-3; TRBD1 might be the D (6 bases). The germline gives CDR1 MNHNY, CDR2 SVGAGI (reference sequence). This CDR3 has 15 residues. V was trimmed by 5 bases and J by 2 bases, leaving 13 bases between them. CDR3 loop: CASSHQRGPGNTIYF. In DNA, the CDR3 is TGTGCCAGCAGTCACCAACGGGGGCCTGGAAACACCATATATTTT.

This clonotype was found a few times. This CDR3 reads CASSHQGGEQFF. CDR3 sequence (DNA): TGTGCCAGCAGTCATCAGGGAGGTGAGCAGTTCTTC. The chain carries TRBV11-2 and TRBJ2-1, with a possible D match to TRBD2 (6 bases). Between the trimmed V and J ends, which lost 6 bases and 9 bases, there was a span of 12 bases. The CDR3 spans 12 residues. Germline assignment: CDR1 SGHAT and CDR2 FQNNGV.

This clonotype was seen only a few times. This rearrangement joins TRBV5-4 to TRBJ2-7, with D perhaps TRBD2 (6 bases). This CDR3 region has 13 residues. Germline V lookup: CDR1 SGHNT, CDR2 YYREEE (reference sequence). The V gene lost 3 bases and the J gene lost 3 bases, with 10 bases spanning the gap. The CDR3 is CASSSGLSYEQYF. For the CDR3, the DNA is TGTGCCAGCAGCTCGGGACTGAGCTACGAGCAGTACTTC.

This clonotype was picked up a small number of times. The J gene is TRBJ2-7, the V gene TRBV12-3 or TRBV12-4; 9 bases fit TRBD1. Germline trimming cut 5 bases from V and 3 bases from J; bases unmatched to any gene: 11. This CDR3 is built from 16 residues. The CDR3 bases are TGTGCCAGCAGTCCCAGGGGGAGACAGGGGGGCTACGAGCAGTACTTC. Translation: CASSPRGRQGGYEQYF.

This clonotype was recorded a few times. The CDR3 spells CASSQGYQPQHF. CDR3 sequence (DNA): TGTGCCAGCAGCCAAGGATACCAGCCCCAGCATTTT. The chain recombines TRBV3-1 with TRBJ1-5; no clear D gene. Trimming pared 1 base from V and 7 bases from J, leaving 5 bases between. The CDR3 runs 12 residues. Germline assignment: CDR1 LGHDT and CDR2 YNNKEL (reference sequence).